This TCR beta chain was recorded in a study of T-cell reconstitution after alpha-beta-depleted transplantation in children (TCRdb year 2016). About the study as a whole: Using TCR repertoire profiling, the study followed T-cell immune reconstitution in a quantitative way in children after TCRalphabeta/CD19-depleted allogeneic hematopoietic cell transplantation.

Findings and caveats that apply to the study as a whole: The frequencies of hyperexpanded clones fell over the following months, and after one year, T-cell counts and TCRbeta diversity were mostly attributed to newly produced T cells. The apparently early alphabetaT-cell count recovery about two months after transplant was reportedly dependent on only several hundred rapidly expanded clones derived from non-depleted graft cells. In some patients, high TCRbeta diversity at day 60 was attributed to recipient T cells and intrathymic progenitors that had survived conditioning.

Explained via the paper, the treatment or condition label denotes: allogeneic hematopoietic cell transplantation with graft depleted of TCRalphabeta T cells and CD19 B cells. The transplant recipients were children given TCRalphabeta/CD19-depleted allogeneic hematopoietic cell grafts. Library construction relied on PCR. Sequencer: Illumina HiSeq 2500. TCR library preparation used molecular barcoding, with unique molecular identifiers applied to normalize quantification of the TCRbeta repertoire. TCRdb reran the public reads through fastp at Q25 and MiXCR, keeping productive beta chains. Every entry covers one CDR3 protein and lists the most common genes and DNA from its rows. The sample table contains a few hundred thousand distinct CDR3 sequences; only one count was recorded for 10% to 15% of them. The ten largest clonotypes hold 2% to 2.5% of the sample. This clonotype was recorded at least ten times. The antigen it binds to is not known. No much larger clonotype is one base removed from it; base qualities were not supplied.

The sample in question was PBMCs, mostly from graft donor cells, obtained 360 days after TCRalphabeta/CD19-depleted stem cell transplant. This TCR was sampled from a male patient between 10 and 17 years old who had a stem cell transplant for acute myeloid leukemia, so the T cells may come from the graft donor.

The DNA is TGCAGCGTTGCTGGGAAGGGGGAAAACATTCAGTACTTC. This encodes CSVAGKGENIQYF. The rearranged chain carries TRBV29-1 and TRBJ2-4; a tentative D match to TRBD1 spans 6 bases. V and J are truncated by 4 bases and 5 bases respectively, leaving an intervening sequence of 12 bases. The germline V gene gives CDR1 as SQVTM and CDR2 as ANQGSEA. The CDR3 has 13 amino acids, counting the end cysteine and phenylalanine. The read is trimmed to its CDR3 DNA, 39 bases read in frame from base 1. The full variable domain, completed from the reference TRBV29-1 and TRBJ2-4 proteins outside the CDR3, reads SAVISQKPSRDICQRGTSLTIQCQVDSQVTMMFWYRQQPGQSLTLIATANQGSEATYESGFVIDKFPISRPNLTFSTLTVSNMSPEDSSIYLCSVAGKGENIQYFGAGTRLSVL.